This TCR beta chain was obtained from a study of cytomegalovirus exposure and HLA in healthy donors. Whole-study results and caveats: Donor immune exposure was known only as CMV serostatus. Some 150 TCR beta chains were listed as cytomegalovirus-associated.

The V end lost 1 base, the J end lost 7 bases, and 14 bases lay between the germline ends. The germline CDR1 and CDR2 sequences are LGHNA and YSLEER. This CDR3 region has 15 residues. Details on this clone: Its antigen is not identified.

PCR was performed using 60 Vbeta and 13 Jbeta primers. TCRdb's copy holds only in-frame clones and misses some; the assay was immunoSEQ multiplex PCR. The sample gives about 110,000 clones, about 70% of which show up once; 2.8% is in the top ten. This TCR was sampled from a female donor in good health and CMV-seronegative. The chain employs TRBV4-3 and TRBJ2-1, with D perhaps matching TRBD1 (6 bases). The sample consisted of PBMCs. The CDR3: CASSQGLGQSNEQFF. The CDR3 coding sequence is TGCGCCAGCAGCCAAGGGCTTGGACAGTCAAATGAGCAGTTCTTC.